A single sample gave rise to the 24 T cell receptor beta chains below, sequenced in a study of sequential checkpoint blockade in melanoma. Treatment defined: randomized to nivolumab then ipilimumab (arm A) or the reverse (arm B). TCRdb keeps only in-frame clones here, not all; method: immunoSEQ multiplex PCR. The repertoire holds several thousand clones, with 21% as singletons. This specimen was tumor tissue (inferred from file names), taken from a patient given nivolumab and ipilimumab in sequence. The receptors shown here come from a human donor with melanoma.

The chain employs TRBV28 and TRBJ1-3; TRBD1 matches at 9 bases. The junction had 9 bases not matched to a gene; V was cut back by 6 bases and J by 0 bases. The CDR3 runs to 17 residues. The germline gives CDR1 MDHEN, CDR2 SYDVKM. The CDR3 DNA reads as TGTGCCAGCAGCAGAACGGGACAGGGCACCTCTGGAAACACCATATATTTT. It encodes CASSRTGQGTSGNTIYF.

This rearrangement joins TRBV19 to TRBJ2-3; the D gene is possibly TRBD2 (5 bases). V was trimmed by 1 base and J by 4 bases, leaving 9 bases between them. CDR1 and CDR2 from the germline V gene are LNHDA and SQIVND (reference sequence). CDR3 length equals 14 residues. In nucleotides, the CDR3 is TGTGCCAGTAGTATAGGTGGACTTTCAGATACGCAGTATTTT. Protein sequence: CASSIGGLSDTQYF.

This clone was observed a few times. The rearrangement joins TRBV6-8 to TRBJ2-7, with a weak D call TRBD2 (5 bases). Germline V gene data show CDR1 as MNHGY and CDR2 as SAAAGT. The CDR3 is 15 amino acids. V lost 4 bases to trimming and J lost 6 bases, with 19 bases between them. This chain's CDR3 is CASSSGRRASFEQYF. CDR3 in DNA: TGTGCCAGCAGTTCCGGGCGGCGGGCCTCTTTCGAGCAGTACTTC.

The rearrangement uses TRBV29-1 and TRBJ2-7; TRBD2 aligns across 10 bases. V was pared by 3 bases and J by 3 bases, with 2 bases of the junction left unmatched. CDR3 length equals 13 residues. In germline, CDR1 is SQVTM, CDR2 ANQGSEA. This chain's CDR3 is CSVDASGSYEQYF. The DNA of the CDR3 is TGCAGCGTTGACGCTAGCGGGAGCTACGAGCAGTACTTC.

The rearrangement joins TRBV11-3 to TRBJ2-7; D is unclear. The germline V and J ends were trimmed by 0 bases and 7 bases, with 13 bases remaining between them. Germline V gene data show CDR1 as SGHNT and CDR2 as YENEEA. This CDR3 is built from 14 residues. The CDR3: CASSLEVGQAEQYF. The CDR3 DNA reads as TGTGCCAGCAGCTTAGAGGTCGGTCAGGCTGAGCAGTACTTC.

This clone has a handful of counts. The chain uses TRBV11-3 and TRBJ1-2; the D gene is possibly TRBD1 (6 bases). The CDR3 totals 15 residues. Germline CDR1 is SGHNT and CDR2 is YENEEA. The ends were cut back, 2 bases at V and 8 bases at J, with 18 bases in the middle. CDR3 bases: TGTGCCAGCAGCTTATTCACTCCACAGGGAAGAGGCTACACCTTC. Translating it yields CASSLFTPQGRGYTF.

The V and J genes are TRBV28 and TRBJ1-5; D not resolved. The CDR3 covers 15 residues. V was pared by 5 bases and J by 3 bases, with 14 bases between. The germline gives CDR1 MDHEN, CDR2 SYDVKM. CDR3 protein: CASSPPGWVNQPQHF. CDR3 bases: TGTGCCAGCAGTCCCCCGGGGTGGGTCAATCAGCCCCAGCATTTT.

The sample holds a few counts of this clone. DNA for the CDR3: TGCGCCAGCAGCCCAGGACTAGCGGGAGTTGAGCAGTACTTC. This sequence encodes CASSPGLAGVEQYF. The chain has TRBV23-1 and TRBJ2-7; the match to TRBD2 covers 13 bases. TRBV23-1 is treated as an ORF (open reading frame) with a function not yet certain. This CDR3 is 14 amino acids long. V lost 6 bases, J lost 7 bases, and 6 bases stayed unmatched.

The V call is TRBV19, the J call TRBJ1-5, with a weak D call TRBD1 (5 bases). V gave up 6 bases and J gave up 0 bases, with 9 bases separating them. From germline, CDR1 is LNHDA and CDR2 SQIVND (reference sequence). The CDR3 consists of 14 residues. CDR3 region: CASRLTGSNQPQHF. The DNA of the CDR3 is TGTGCCAGTAGACTCACAGGTAGCAATCAGCCCCAGCATTTT.

This clone was picked up a small number of times. The chain has TRBV28 and TRBJ1-5; the match to TRBD1 covers 9 bases. The CDR3 spans 17 residues. Trimming removed 7 bases from V and 3 bases from J; junction bases left unmatched: 13. CDR1 is MDHEN and CDR2 is SYDVKM in the germline V gene. CDR3 sequence (DNA): TGTGCCAGCACTCGAAGGCCGGGACAGGGAAACAATCAGCCCCAGCATTTT. It translates to CASTRRPGQGNNQPQHF.

This clone was seen many times. The chain uses TRBV1 and TRBJ2-6; the table's TRBD2 call for D was not verified on the DNA. TRBV1 is a listed pseudogene. CDR3 length equals 15 residues. Here the CDR3 reads CASSQTWSGANVLTF. CDR3 coding DNA: TGCGCCAGCAGCCAAACTTGGTCTGGGGCCAACGTCCTGACTTTC.

In its sample, this clone ranks as medium-sized. V is TRBV11-3 and J is TRBJ2-1; TRBD2 aligns across 11 bases. The CDR3 is 17 residues long. Looked up from germline, CDR1 is SGHNT and CDR2 is YENEEA. Losses at the gene ends were 5 bases for V and 8 bases for J; bases not matched to a gene: 14. The CDR3 sequence is CASSLVEIAGGIHEQFF. The CDR3 DNA reads TGTGCCAGCAGCCTTGTGGAAATAGCGGGAGGGATACATGAGCAGTTCTTC. Together with reference TRBV11-3 and TRBJ2-1, the CDR3 gives the full variable domain: EAGVVQSPRYKIIEKKQPVAFWCNPISGHNTLYWYLQNLGQGPELLIRYENEEAVDDSQLPKDRFSAERLKGVDSTLKIQPAELGDSAVYLCASSLVEIAGGIHEQFFGPGTRLTVL.

This sequence joins TRBV18 and TRBJ2-7; D may match TRBD1 or TRBD2 (5 bases each). Trimming removed 4 bases at V and 4 bases at J, with 14 bases between. The V gene's germline CDR1 is KGHSH and CDR2 LQKENI. The CDR3 runs to 14 residues. The CDR3, as DNA: TGTGCCAGCTCACGTAGGATAGGGGAGTACGAGCAGTACTTC. Translated: CASSRRIGEYEQYF.

The chain uses TRBV28 and TRBJ2-7; 7 bases align to TRBD1. The trim removed 5 bases at V and 3 bases at J, leaving 10 bases unmatched. CDR3 length: 15 amino acids. Germline lookup yields CDR1 MDHEN and CDR2 SYDVKM. The CDR3, as DNA: TGTGCCAGCAGTATCCCCCGGGACAGCCGCTACGAGCAGTACTTC. It is translated as CASSIPRDSRYEQYF.

This clone is classed as medium-sized. The rearrangement joins TRBV11-3 to TRBJ2-1; no clear D gene. The CDR3 runs 14 residues. Looked up from germline, CDR1 is SGHNT and CDR2 is YENEEA. Trimming took 5 bases from V and 6 from J, leaving 14 bases between them. Written as DNA, the CDR3 is TGTGCCAGCAGCCATCCACGTTTTCGCAATGAGCAGTTCTTC. It codes for CASSHPRFRNEQFF. Based on the CDR3 plus reference TRBV11-3 and TRBJ2-1, the full variable domain is EAGVVQSPRYKIIEKKQPVAFWCNPISGHNTLYWYLQNLGQGPELLIRYENEEAVDDSQLPKDRFSAERLKGVDSTLKIQPAELGDSAVYLCASSHPRFRNEQFFGPGTRLTVL.

This clone was seen repeatedly, ten times or more. The V call is TRBV9, the J call TRBJ1-1; 7 nucleotides agree with TRBD1. The V and J ends lost 5 bases and 1 base, in that order; junction bases with no gene match: 8. The CDR3 is 15 amino acids. Per the germline V gene, CDR1 is SGDLS and CDR2 is YYNGEE. In DNA, the CDR3 is TGTGCCAGCAGGCCAACAGGGGCCCGGAACACTGAAGCTTTCTTT. Translated: CASRPTGARNTEAFF. Full variable domain (outside the CDR3, taken from reference TRBV9 and TRBJ1-1): DSGVTQTPKHLITATGQRVTLRCSPRSGDLSVYWYQQSLDQGLQFLIQYYNGEERAKGNILERFSAQQFPDLHSELNLSSLELGDSALYFCASRPTGARNTEAFFGQGTRLTVV.

The J gene is TRBJ1-1, the V gene TRBV14, with D unresolved. With 0 bases removed from V and 0 bases from J, the gap between germline ends came to 8 bases. The CDR3 extends over 15 amino acids. CDR1 and CDR2 from the germline V gene are SGHDN and FVKESK. This chain's CDR3 is CASSQEIHMNTEAFF. The CDR3 DNA reads TGTGCCAGCAGCCAAGAGATACACATGAACACTGAAGCTTTCTTT.

The gene calls are TRBV29-1 and TRBJ1-5, with D hard to call. Trimming left V 4 bases short and J 5 bases short, with 12 bases between. Germline V gene sequence: CDR1 SQVTM, CDR2 ANQGSEA. This CDR3 comprises 13 residues. CDR3 protein: CSVGGHGDQPQHF. CDR3 nucleotides: TGCAGCGTTGGAGGGCACGGGGATCAGCCCCAGCATTTT.

The table lists this clone with a few counts. The V gene is TRBV6-8, the J gene TRBJ2-1; 13 nucleotides line up with TRBD2. V shed 10 bases and J 7 bases; nucleotides not matched to a gene: 10. The germline gives CDR1 MNHGY, CDR2 SAAAGT. There are 15 residues in the CDR3. CDR3 region: CAIKGGLAGVNEQFF. The DNA of the CDR3 is TGTGCCATCAAGGGTGGACTAGCGGGAGTTAATGAGCAGTTCTTC.

In its sample, this clone was seen a few times. This rearrangement joins TRBV15 to TRBJ2-3, with 12 bases aligning to TRBD2. After removal of 4 bases from V and 5 bases from J, the junction contained 13 bases not matched to a gene. Germline-derived CDR1 and CDR2 are LNHNV and YYDKDF (reference sequence). This CDR3 spans 18 amino acids. CDR3 protein: CATSTSARLAGELDTQYF. CDR3 coding DNA: TGTGCCACCAGCACAAGCGCCAGACTAGCGGGAGAACTAGATACGCAGTATTTT.

This chain connects TRBV19 to TRBJ2-5; D tentatively fits TRBD1 or TRBD2 (5 bases each). This CDR3 comprises 14 residues. The V and J ends lost 3 bases and 5 bases respectively, with 13 bases between them. The germline V gene has CDR1 LNHDA and CDR2 SQIVND (reference sequence). The CDR3 spells CASSIGTSQETQYF. CDR3 nucleotide sequence: TGTGCCAGTAGTATTGGGACGAGCCAGGAGACCCAGTACTTC.

The V and J genes are TRBV15 and TRBJ1-6; D gene unclear. Trimming left V 5 bases short and J 1 base short, with 9 bases between. The CDR3 loop spans 15 amino acids. Germline V gene lookup returns CDR1 LNHNV and CDR2 YYDKDF (reference sequence). The CDR3 region has the DNA TGTGCCACCAGCCTAGGGCCATCCTATAATTCACCCCTCCACTTT. Protein: CATSLGPSYNSPLHF.

This clone qualifies as medium-sized. J is TRBJ2-7 and V is TRBV28; D is ambiguous. CDR1 is MDHEN, CDR2 SYDVKM, per germline. The CDR3 covers 13 residues. Between the trimmed V and J ends, which lost 2 bases and 3 bases, there was a span of 8 bases. This chain's CDR3 is CASSLRRIYEQYF. The CDR3 coding sequence is TGTGCCAGCAGTTTACGGCGGATCTACGAGCAGTACTTC.

This rearrangement joins TRBV29-1 to TRBJ2-2; 7 bases line up with TRBD2. This CDR3 region has 14 residues. Germline CDR1 SQVTM, CDR2 ANQGSEA. Trimming removed 1 base from V and 7 bases from J; junction bases left unmatched: 6. The CDR3 loop is CSVEGTRGYGELFF. The CDR3 DNA reads as TGCAGCGTTGAAGGGACTAGGGGTTACGGGGAGCTGTTTTTT.